This passage covers 32 T cell receptor beta chains from one sample sequenced in a study of OX40 agonist ivuxolimab in advanced cancers. The data were produced by immunoSEQ multiplex PCR, yet TCRdb's version contains in-frame clones alone and is incomplete. Altogether about 120,000 clones are present, roughly nine tenths being singletons, with the ten largest covering roughly 0.59%. Here the sequenced sample was CD4+ or CD8+ T cells sorted from blood, taken in a trial of the OX40 agonist ivuxolimab. The receptors stem from an adult with an advanced solid tumor such as melanoma, head and neck, liver or kidney cancer.

This clone was seen once. The chain joins TRBV6-5 to TRBJ2-7; tentative D call: TRBD2 (7 bases). Trimming removed 4 bases from V and 3 bases from J, with 19 bases in between. The CDR3 contains 16 residues. In germline, CDR1 is MNHEY, CDR2 SVGAGI. The CDR3, as DNA: TGTGCCAGCAGTTCCCCCATGAGGGGGGGCCACTACGAGCAGTACTTC. Protein sequence: CASSSPMRGGHYEQYF.

The chain couples TRBV5-4 to TRBJ2-2, with 12 bases that match TRBD2. The V and J ends lost 1 base and 6 bases, in that order; junction bases with no gene match: 4. The CDR3 is 16 amino acids. Germline V gene sequence: CDR1 SGHNT, CDR2 YYREEE (reference sequence). The CDR3 is CASSLRLAGGAGELFF. CDR3 nucleotides: TGTGCCAGCAGCTTGCGCCTAGCGGGGGGGGCCGGGGAGCTGTTTTTT.

The rearrangement uses TRBV10-3 and TRBJ1-5; D perhaps matches TRBD1 (5 bases). CDR3 length: 14 amino acids. The germline gives CDR1 ENHRY, CDR2 SYGVKD. This CDR3 is CASGRERNNQPQHF. The CDR3 DNA sequence: TGTGCATCAGGCAGGGAACGAAACAATCAGCCCCAGCATTTT.

J is TRBJ2-3 and V is TRBV10-3; TRBD2 matches 8 bases. Germline values: CDR1 ENHRY, CDR2 SYGVKD. Trimming removed 4 bases from V and 2 bases from J; junction bases left unmatched: 11. The CDR3 spans 17 residues. Here the CDR3 reads CAISAQQSGGPTDTQYF. As DNA, the CDR3 is TGTGCCATCAGTGCCCAGCAGAGCGGGGGCCCCACAGATACGCAGTATTTT.

The chain is built from TRBV6-5 and TRBJ1-4; 8 bases line up with TRBD1. Trimming took 0 bases from V and 8 from J; bases not matched to a gene: 5. The CDR3 has 15 amino acids. Germline CDR1 MNHEY, CDR2 SVGAGI. The CDR3 protein is CASSYSTGEHEKLFF. The CDR3 DNA follows: TGTGCCAGCAGTTACTCGACAGGGGAACACGAAAAACTGTTTTTT.

This chain's CDR3 is CASSPRVSGGMDEQFF. The CDR3 coding sequence is TGTGCCAGCAGTCCCCGGGTTAGCGGGGGGATGGATGAGCAGTTCTTC. This chain joins TRBV27 and TRBJ2-1, with 10 bases lining up with TRBD2. Germline V gene sequence: CDR1 MNHEY, CDR2 SMNVEV (reference sequence). Trimming cost V 5 bases and J 8 bases; bases outside gene matches: 12. This CDR3 region has 16 residues.

In nucleotides, the CDR3 is TGTGCCAGCAGCTTAGGGACTAGCATGGTTATGGGACAGTACTTC. Protein: CASSLGTSMVMGQYF. The rearrangement joins TRBV13 to TRBJ2-7; 7 bases are a match to TRBD2. This CDR3 is 15 amino acids long. CDR1 and CDR2 from the germline V gene are PRHDT and FYEKMQ (reference sequence). V shed 0 bases, J shed 10 bases, and the junction held 12 bases outside the gene matches.

V gene TRBV14 combines with J gene TRBJ1-6; TRBD1 matches at 7 bases. V shed 5 bases and J 7 bases; nucleotides not matched to a gene: 8. Per germline, CDR1 SGHDN and CDR2 FVKESK. This CDR3 has 15 residues. The CDR3 coding sequence is TGTGCCAGCAGCTACCGGGACAGTGCCAATTCACCCCTCCACTTT. This encodes CASSYRDSANSPLHF.

This chain links TRBV2 with TRBJ2-7; 9 bases align to TRBD1. With 4 bases clipped from V and 2 bases from J, the junction kept 6 bases outside the gene matches. The CDR3 sequence is 15 residues long. The germline gives CDR1 SNHLY, CDR2 FYNNEI. The DNA of the CDR3 is TGTGCCAGCAGTGGACGGGACAGGGACACCTACGAGCAGTACTTC. Its translation: CASSGRDRDTYEQYF.

The chain carries TRBV6-1 and TRBJ1-6; 10 bases line up with TRBD1. CDR1 and CDR2 (germline): MNHNS, SASEGT. The junction had 9 bases not matched to a gene; V was cut back by 6 bases and J by 10 bases. The CDR3 sequence is 15 residues long. CDR3 amino acids: CASRGGTGVGSPLHF. The CDR3, as DNA: TGTGCCAGCAGGGGGGGGACAGGGGTTGGGTCACCCCTCCACTTT.

The chain employs TRBV5-1 and TRBJ2-3, with 15 nucleotides matching TRBD2. The junction had 5 bases not matched to a gene; V was cut back by 0 bases and J by 9 bases. The V gene's germline CDR1 is SGHRS and CDR2 YFSETQ. The CDR3 spans 16 residues. CDR3 nucleotides: TGCGCCAGCAGCTTGGCCGGGACTAGCGGGGGGAGCACGCAGTATTTT. Amino acid sequence: CASSLAGTSGGSTQYF.

This clone was detected only once. J is TRBJ2-5 and V is TRBV7-9; D remains ambiguous. CDR3 length: 14 amino acids. Trimming removed 4 bases from V and 5 bases from J, with 14 bases in between. Germline CDR1 is SEHNR and CDR2 is FQNEAQ (reference sequence). The CDR3 spells CASSSYSLAETQYF. Written as DNA, the CDR3 is TGTGCCAGCAGCTCCTATTCCCTCGCGGAGACCCAGTACTTC.

In this sample, this clone turned up once. This chain joins TRBV28 and TRBJ2-3; 9 bases are a match to TRBD1. This CDR3 region has 16 residues. Germline CDR1 and CDR2: MDHEN and SYDVKM. Unmatched junction bases numbered 7, after V lost 5 bases and J lost 1 base. CDR3 DNA: TGTGCCAGCAGTGGCTCGGGACAGGGACGCACAGATACGCAGTATTTT. The encoded protein is CASSGSGQGRTDTQYF. The variable domain in full, with the rest retrieved from reference TRBV28 and TRBJ2-3, is DVKVTQSSRYLVKRTGEKVFLECVQDMDHENMFWYRQDPGLGLRLIYFSYDVKMKEKGDIPEGYSVSREKKERFSLILESASTNQTSMYLCASSGSGQGRTDTQYFGPGTRLTVL.

Comments on this clone: The sample has other DNA sequences that encode this CDR3 too. V is TRBV28 and J is TRBJ2-7; D call uncertain. V gave up 4 bases and J gave up 4 bases, with 8 bases separating them. The CDR3 length is 12 residues. CDR1 MDHEN and CDR2 SYDVKM come from the germline V gene. CDR3 DNA: TGTGCCAGCAGTTATCTTCGGTACGAGCAGTACTTC. Residues: CASSYLRYEQYF.

The chain combines TRBV6-5 with TRBJ1-1; D perhaps matches TRBD1 (6 bases). The ends were cut back, 6 bases at V and 3 bases at J, with 17 bases in the middle. This CDR3 spans 15 amino acids. CDR1 and CDR2 from the germline V gene are MNHEY and SVGAGI. The CDR3 loop is CASRPPGTPYTEAFF. As DNA, the CDR3 is TGTGCCAGCAGGCCTCCAGGGACACCCTACACTGAAGCTTTCTTT.

This clone was seen just once. V and J are TRBV7-9 and TRBJ2-1, with D possibly called TRBD1 or TRBD2 (7 bases each). V was pared by 6 bases and J by 12 bases, with 15 bases between. The germline gives CDR1 SEHNR, CDR2 FQNEAQ (reference sequence). This CDR3 is 12 amino acids long. For the CDR3, the DNA is TGTGCCAGCAGGATCGACAGGGAGGGGCAGTTCTTC. The encoded protein is CASRIDREGQFF.

The chain employs TRBV7-9 and TRBJ1-2; 7 bases are shared with TRBD1. Germline assignment: CDR1 SEHNR and CDR2 FQNEAQ (reference sequence). CDR3 length: 16 amino acids. V lost 5 bases, J lost 7 bases, and 16 bases stayed unmatched. The CDR3 reads CASSLGMVTGAGGYTF. The CDR3 nucleotides are TGTGCCAGCAGCCTAGGCATGGTTACAGGGGCAGGTGGCTACACCTTC. Together with reference TRBV7-9 and TRBJ1-2, the CDR3 gives the full variable domain: DTGVSQNPRHKITKRGQNVTFRCDPISEHNRLYWYRQTLGQGPEFLTYFQNEAQLEKSRLLSDRFSAERPKGSFSTLEIQRTEQGDSAMYLCASSLGMVTGAGGYTFGSGTRLTVV.

This clone occurred once. The chain joins TRBV28 to TRBJ2-1; a weak D match, TRBD2 (5 bases). The germline V gene has CDR1 MDHEN and CDR2 SYDVKM. CDR3 length: 18 amino acids. Trimming removed 1 base from V and 3 bases from J, with 19 bases in between. CDR3: CASSLFRTGQFRYNEQFF. The CDR3 coding sequence is TGTGCCAGCAGTTTATTCCGGACTGGGCAATTCCGCTACAATGAGCAGTTCTTC.

The chain is built from TRBV18 and TRBJ2-7, with 7 positions matching TRBD1. There are 14 residues in the CDR3. Germline V gene lookup returns CDR1 KGHSH and CDR2 LQKENI. Losses at the gene ends were 3 bases for V and 2 bases for J; bases not matched to a gene: 4. The CDR3 DNA follows: TGTGCCAGCTCACCCCGGGACAGAGCCTACGAGCAGTACTTC. Its translation: CASSPRDRAYEQYF.

This sequence joins TRBV28 and TRBJ2-1; D is unresolved. This CDR3 is built from 14 residues. Germline values: CDR1 MDHEN, CDR2 SYDVKM. Trimming removed 6 bases at V and 1 base at J, with 10 bases between. The chain's CDR3 is CASRRDSSYNEQFF. CDR3 in DNA: TGTGCCAGCAGAAGGGATTCATCCTACAATGAGCAGTTCTTC.

This clone has only one observation. J is TRBJ2-7 and V is TRBV5-5; 7 nucleotides line up with TRBD1. Germline trimming cut 0 bases from V and 2 bases from J; bases unmatched to any gene: 5. This CDR3 is built from 15 residues. Germline CDR1 SGHKS, CDR2 YYEKEE (reference sequence). CDR3 bases: TGTGCCAGCAGCTTGGCCGGGGACAGAGCCTACGAGCAGTACTTC. This sequence encodes CASSLAGDRAYEQYF.

The chain combines TRBV29-1 with TRBJ2-1; 7 bases fit TRBD2. Losses at the gene ends were 6 bases for V and 8 bases for J; bases not matched to a gene: 19. The CDR3 loop spans 16 amino acids. Germline CDR1 and CDR2: SQVTM and ANQGSEA. The CDR3: CSVDELTSPTDDEQFF. The CDR3, as DNA: TGCAGCGTGGACGAATTGACTAGCCCTACCGATGATGAGCAGTTCTTC.

V usage is TRBV28 and J usage is TRBJ2-7; D not certain. The CDR3 has 13 residues. V was trimmed by 5 bases and J by 2 bases, leaving 10 bases between them. Germline values: CDR1 MDHEN, CDR2 SYDVKM. The CDR3, as DNA: TGTGCCAGCAGTGATCGGGTCCCCTACGAGCAGTACTTC. It encodes CASSDRVPYEQYF. Complete variable domain (other parts from reference TRBV28 and TRBJ2-7): DVKVTQSSRYLVKRTGEKVFLECVQDMDHENMFWYRQDPGLGLRLIYFSYDVKMKEKGDIPEGYSVSREKKERFSLILESASTNQTSMYLCASSDRVPYEQYFGPGTRLTVT.

This clone was seen only once. The chain is built from TRBV7-2 and TRBJ2-1, with TRBD2 matching over 10 bases. The germline V gene has CDR1 SGHTA and CDR2 FQGNSA. Unmatched junction bases numbered 7, after V lost 5 bases and J lost 0 bases. CDR3 length: 17 residues. CDR3 sequence (DNA): TGTGCCAGCAGCCCCAGGGCTAGCGGGGGCTCCTACAATGAGCAGTTCTTC. This codes for CASSPRASGGSYNEQFF.

V usage is TRBV25-1 and J usage is TRBJ1-6; maybe TRBD1 (6 bases). The germline gives CDR1 MGHDK, CDR2 SYGVNS. The CDR3 contains 18 residues. V lost 3 bases and J 4 bases, leaving 19 bases between the germline ends. The CDR3 spells CASSDSLQGGSYNSPLHF. The CDR3 DNA is TGTGCCAGCAGTGACTCTCTACAGGGAGGGAGTTATAATTCACCCCTCCACTTT.

V usage is TRBV9 and J usage is TRBJ2-2; 9 bases are a match to TRBD1. The germline V gene has CDR1 SGDLS and CDR2 YYNGEE. This CDR3 has 16 amino acids. The trim removed 4 bases at V and 0 bases at J, leaving 4 bases unmatched. CDR3 in DNA: TGTGCCAGCAGCAAGACAGGGGGTCCGAACACCGGGGAGCTGTTTTTT. Protein sequence: CASSKTGGPNTGELFF. Complete variable domain (other parts from reference TRBV9 and TRBJ2-2): DSGVTQTPKHLITATGQRVTLRCSPRSGDLSVYWYQQSLDQGLQFLIQYYNGEERAKGNILERFSAQQFPDLHSELNLSSLELGDSALYFCASSKTGGPNTGELFFGEGSRLTVL.

The chain is built from TRBV7-2 and TRBJ1-2, with D maybe TRBD1 (6 bases). Looked up from germline, CDR1 is SGHTA and CDR2 is FQGNSA. The CDR3 consists of 12 residues. V was cut by 5 bases and J by 12 bases, with 16 bases left in between. CDR3 protein: CASSPGQPPHTF. In DNA, the CDR3 is TGTGCCAGCAGCCCCGGACAGCCCCCACACACCTTC.

This rearrangement joins TRBV6-5 to TRBJ1-5, with D perhaps matching TRBD1 (6 bases). This CDR3 region has 14 residues. V lost 2 bases, J lost 6 bases, and 11 bases lay in between. From germline, CDR1 is MNHEY and CDR2 SVGAGI. The CDR3 sequence: CASSYRGGSQPQHF. CDR3 nucleotides: TGTGCCAGCAGTTACCGGGGGGGCAGTCAGCCCCAGCATTTT.

V is TRBV6-5 and J is TRBJ1-5; D is unclear. Germline V CDR1 and CDR2: MNHEY, SVGAGI. The CDR3 runs 15 residues. V gave up 6 bases and J gave up 0 bases, with 12 bases separating them. CDR3 amino acids: CASRGKPHSNQPQHF. CDR3 in DNA: TGTGCCAGCAGGGGAAAGCCTCATAGCAATCAGCCCCAGCATTTT.

This chain links TRBV10-3 with TRBJ2-5, with a possible D match to TRBD1 (6 bases). Germline assignment: CDR1 ENHRY and CDR2 SYGVKD. The CDR3 is made up of 17 amino acids. Trimming removed 0 bases at V and 4 bases at J, with 18 bases between. Written as DNA, the CDR3 is TGTGCCATCAGTGAGTCCTCCCAGCCGGGACACCGAGAGACCCAGTACTTC. Amino acids: CAISESSQPGHRETQYF.

This rearrangement joins TRBV4-2 to TRBJ1-6, with D possibly being TRBD1 (5 bases). Germline CDR1 reads LGHNA; CDR2 reads YNFKEQ. V was shortened by 0 bases and J by 3 bases, with 9 bases between the two germline ends. The CDR3 consists of 16 residues. The DNA of the CDR3 is TGTGCCAGCAGCCAAGATTGGGGGAACTATAATTCACCCCTCCACTTT. As protein: CASSQDWGNYNSPLHF.

This chain uses TRBV25-1 with TRBJ2-5; 7 nucleotides align to TRBD2. Germline V gene sequence: CDR1 MGHDK, CDR2 SYGVNS. The V gene end was trimmed by 6 bases and the J gene end by 5 bases; junction bases not matched to a gene: 9. The CDR3 is 14 amino acids. CDR3 DNA: TGTGCCAGCAGCCCTAGCGGCCCTTGGGAGACCCAGTACTTC. It translates to CASSPSGPWETQYF.